Listed below are T cell receptor beta chains from one sample, sequenced in a study of long-term antiretroviral therapy in people with HIV. TCRdb's table, derived via immunoSEQ multiplex PCR, lists solely in-frame clones and lacks some. The data hold about 18,000 clones, with 90% to 95% observed a single time. The material was unsorted PBMCs, obtained 3 years after starting antiretroviral therapy. The source of these receptors is a man aged 50 to 59 with HIV. The CDR3 runs from the conserved cysteine through the conserved F or W. D genes are given only for firm matches. For some rows the clone size is stated as once, few or many, or as a class when expanded; others skip it.

clone_size j_call d_call v_call cdr3_nt cdr3_aa
- TRBJ2-4 TRBD1 TRBV19 TGTGCCAGTAGTCCGACGGGGACAGTCTTTGAGGCCAAAAACATTCAGTACTTC CASSPTGTVFEAKNIQYF
once TRBJ1-1 - TRBV5-4 TGTGCCAGCAGCTTGGGCAGGAACACTGAAGCTTTCTTT CASSLGRNTEAFF
- TRBJ1-5 - TRBV2 TGTGCCAGCAGTGAAGCGCTTCAGTATAGCAATCAGCCCCAGCATTTT CASSEALQYSNQPQHF
- TRBJ1-4 TRBD1 TRBV5-6 TGTGCCAGCAGCTCGACAGGGAATATAGCTAATGAAAAACTGTTTTTT CASSSTGNIANEKLFF
- TRBJ1-1 - TRBV19 TGTGCCAGTAGTGGGGGATCGAGCGCTGAAGCTTTCTTT CASSGGSSAEAFF
- TRBJ2-1 - TRBV5-1 TGCGCCAGCAGCTTGGAATATGAGCAGTTCTTC CASSLEYEQFF
- TRBJ1-5 - TRBV18 TGTGCCAGCTCACCACCGGGACGGAATCAGCCCCAGCATTTT CASSPPGRNQPQHF
- TRBJ2-7 TRBD1 TRBV10-3 TGTGCCATCAGTGAGTCGACCCCCGGACAGGGGAAATACGAGCAGTACTTC CAISESTPGQGKYEQYF
few TRBJ2-7 TRBD1 TRBV5-5 TGTGCCAGCAGCCGACAAGACAGGGTTTACGAGCAGTACTTC CASSRQDRVYEQYF
- TRBJ1-4 TRBD1 TRBV9 TGTGCCAGCAGCGTAGTCGGGACAGGGGATGAAAAACTGTTTTTT CASSVVGTGDEKLFF
few TRBJ2-2 - TRBV6-5 TGTGCCAGCAGTCCCGGACAGGCCGGGAGCGGGGAGCTGTTTTTT CASSPGQAGSGELFF
- TRBJ1-6 - TRBV21-1 - CASQWGRGTYNSPLHF
- TRBJ1-4 TRBD1 TRBV6-6 TGTGCCAGCAGATCGAAACAGGGGGCGCTGGGGGAAAAACTGTTTTTT CASRSKQGALGEKLFF
once TRBJ2-2 TRBD2 TRBV28 TGTGCCAGCAGTTCCCACGGGGAAGCGGGGGGGATCACCGGGGAGCTGTTTTTT CASSSHGEAGGITGELFF
- TRBJ1-1 - TRBV27 TGTGCCAGCAGTCCCAGCCCCTCGGGGGACGAGAACACTGAAGCTTTCTTT CASSPSPSGDENTEAFF
- TRBJ1-5 - TRBV19 TGTGCCAGTAGTATAGCACAGGGTAATCAGCCCCAGCATTTT CASSIAQGNQPQHF
- TRBJ1-6 - TRBV4-1 TGCGCCAGCAGGGACGGGGGGGGGAAAGGTTCACCCCTCCACTTT CASRDGGGKGSPLHF
- TRBJ2-2 - TRBV5-5 TGTGCCAGCAGCTTCCGTTTCGGGGGCGGAGGCCGGAACACCGGGGAGCTGTTTTTT CASSFRFGGGGRNTGELFF
- TRBJ1-1 - TRBV19 TGTGCCAGTAGTATACAACATCAGGGTACTGAAGCTTTCTTT CASSIQHQGTEAFF
- TRBJ1-6 TRBD1 TRBV27 TGTGCCAGCAGTATGACAGGGTCGGGGTATAATTCACCCCTCCACTTT CASSMTGSGYNSPLHF
- TRBJ1-4 TRBD1 TRBV6-6 TGTGCCAGCAGTTACGGGGACAGTCTTAATGAAAAACTGTTTTTT CASSYGDSLNEKLFF
- TRBJ2-7 - TRBV5-6 TGTGCCAGCAATCTGCGGGGCGCAGGCCTCTACGAGCAGTACTTC CASNLRGAGLYEQYF
- TRBJ2-3 - TRBV6-6 TGTGCCGGCAGACTAGACGGGGCAGATACGCAGTATTTT CAGRLDGADTQYF
- TRBJ1-1 - TRBV5-1 TGCGCCAGCAGCTTAACCCTTTCGAGGGTAGGGACTGAAGCTTTCTTT CASSLTLSRVGTEAFF
- TRBJ2-7 - TRBV14 TGTGCCAGCAGCCAAGAGTACAGGGTTGGGGAGCAGTACTTC CASSQEYRVGEQYF
- TRBJ1-2 - TRBV9 TGTGCCAGCAGCGCCCAAGTTAATTATGGCTACACCTTC CASSAQVNYGYTF
- TRBJ1-5 TRBD1 TRBV11-2 TGTGCCAGCAGCTTCCTAAGACAGGGTAGCAATCAGCCCCAGCATTTT CASSFLRQGSNQPQHF
- TRBJ1-5 TRBD1 TRBV27 TGTGCCAGCAGCTCCGGGACAGAAAGGGGACAGCCCCAGCATTTT CASSSGTERGQPQHF
- TRBJ1-1 - TRBV6-1 TGTGCCAGCAGTGAAGCGAGGCTCCTAACTGAAGCTTTCTTT CASSEARLLTEAFF
- TRBJ2-7 - TRBV6-5 TGTGCCAGCAGTTACTCAGGGGACTCCTACGAGCAGTACTTC CASSYSGDSYEQYF
- TRBJ1-1 - TRBV9 TGTGCCAGCAGCGTAAACTGGGGGGGCACTGAAGCTTTCTTT CASSVNWGGTEAFF
- TRBJ2-7 - TRBV5-1 TGCGCCAGCAGTAGGGGTTATCCCTACGAGCAGTACTTC CASSRGYPYEQYF
- TRBJ1-3 TRBD1 TRBV19 TGTGCCAGTAGTCCCGGACAGGGAGGTGGAAACACCATATATTTT CASSPGQGGGNTIYF
- TRBJ1-5 - TRBV9 TGTGCCAGCAGCCCAGAGCCGGGCAGGGTGGGGGGGAATCAGCCCCAGCATTTT CASSPEPGRVGGNQPQHF
- TRBJ2-2 TRBD2 TRBV9 TGTGCCAGCAGCGAGGGACTAGCGAAGAACACCGGGGAGCTGTTTTTT CASSEGLAKNTGELFF
- TRBJ1-1 - TRBV5-1 TGCGCCAGCAGCGACCAGGAGAGCACTGAAGCTTTCTTT CASSDQESTEAFF
- TRBJ2-1 - TRBV6-6 TGTGCCAGCAGTTTCGGGGTCCGTGAGCAGTTCTTC CASSFGVREQFF
- TRBJ1-6 TRBD1 TRBV25-1 TGTGCCAGCAGTGAAAGGGGACAGGGATCCTATAATTCACCCCTCCACTTT CASSERGQGSYNSPLHF
few TRBJ2-2 - TRBV5-1 TGCGCCAGCAGCTTGGCGAGGCCGTCGGCTACCGGGGAGCTGTTTTTT CASSLARPSATGELFF
- TRBJ1-1 - TRBV5-4 TGTGCCAGCAGCTCATATGGACGGTTGAACACTGAAGCTTTCTTT CASSSYGRLNTEAFF
- TRBJ2-2 TRBD1 TRBV5-1 TGCGCCAGCAGCCGGTGGGGCCGCCAGGGGGACACCGGGGAGCTGTTTTTT CASSRWGRQGDTGELFF
- TRBJ2-2 TRBD2 TRBV2 TGTGCCAGCAGTTTGTATAGCGGGGGGGCCAGCACCGGGGAGCTGTTTTTT CASSLYSGGASTGELFF
- TRBJ1-5 - TRBV19 TGTGCCAGTCTTCGTGGGGTAGGGACTGGCAATCAGCCCCAGCATTTT CASLRGVGTGNQPQHF
- TRBJ1-1 - TRBV19 TGTGCCAGTAGTATCTGGCGGGGAGGGGCTGAAGCTTTCTTT CASSIWRGGAEAFF
- TRBJ1-3 - TRBV5-1 TGCGCCAGCAGCTTGGCCAGAGGAAACACCATATATTTT CASSLARGNTIYF
- TRBJ1-5 TRBD1 TRBV27 TGTGCCAGTCAGACAGGGGTTAATCAGCCCCAGCATTTT CASQTGVNQPQHF
- TRBJ2-2 TRBD1 TRBV11-2 TGTGCCAGCAGCTCCCAGGGGGCAAACACCGGGGAGCTGTTTTTT CASSSQGANTGELFF
- TRBJ1-1 - TRBV12-5 TGTGCTAGTGGTTTCAACTCCCATGAAGCTTTCTTT CASGFNSHEAFF
- TRBJ2-7 - TRBV4-3 TGCGCCAGCAGCCAAGAGGAGGGAAGGGGCTACGAGCAGTACTTC CASSQEEGRGYEQYF
- TRBJ2-2 TRBD2 TRBV19 TGTGCCAGTAGTATTCGACTAGCGGGGGCCTCGAACACCGGGGAGCTGTTTTTT CASSIRLAGASNTGELFF